This entry lists 6 T cell receptor beta chains sequenced from one sample in a study of blood T cell repertoires in COVID-19. The method was immunoSEQ multiplex PCR; TCRdb's version includes in-frame clones alone and lacks a portion of them. The repertoire holds fewer than 120,000 clones, with 76% as singletons. Sequencing was done on a sample of peripheral blood. The receptors were gathered from a woman of 80 years or more with acute or convalescent COVID-19.

The chain employs TRBV21-1 and TRBJ2-7; TRBD1, the table's D call, lacks a check against the DNA. TRBV21-1 is termed a pseudogene. This CDR3 has 14 residues. The CDR3 sequence: CASSGRQGSYEQYF. The CDR3 DNA reads TGTGCCAGCAGCGGGCGACAGGGGTCCTACGAGCAGTACTTC.

This clone occurred once. This chain uses TRBV7-3 with TRBJ2-5, with TRBD1 matching over 7 bases. CDR1 and CDR2 from the germline V gene are SGHTA and FQGTGA. V lost 5 bases and J lost 5; bases outside the gene matches: 8. This CDR3 has 14 residues. CDR3 loop: CASSPTGNRETQYF. Here the CDR3 DNA reads TGTGCCAGCAGCCCGACAGGGAATAGGGAGACCCAGTACTTC.

The chain is built from TRBV7-3 and TRBJ2-3; TRBD2 agrees at 13 bases. Trimming took 5 bases from V and 5 from J; bases not matched to a gene: 7. Germline V gene data show CDR1 as SGHTA and CDR2 as FQGTGA. CDR3 length: 16 amino acids. This CDR3 reads CASSLGLAGVVDTQYF. The CDR3 nucleotides are TGTGCCAGCAGCCTCGGACTAGCGGGGGTGGTAGATACGCAGTATTTT.

The V call is TRBV19, the J call TRBJ2-7, with 12 positions matching TRBD2. Losses at the gene ends were 5 bases for V and 5 bases for J; bases not matched to a gene: 7. The CDR3 length is 15 residues. CDR1 LNHDA and CDR2 SQIVND come from the germline V gene (reference sequence). The CDR3, as DNA: TGTGCCAGTAGTGAACTAGCGGGAGGTAGGAACGAGCAGTACTTC. It yields the protein CASSELAGGRNEQYF.

In this sample, this clone turned up once. The V and J genes are TRBV29-1 and TRBJ1-1; D unresolved. CDR1 SQVTM and CDR2 ANQGSEA come from the germline V gene. CDR3 length equals 13 residues. V lost 6 bases and J lost 3, with 14 bases in between. CDR3 coding DNA: TGCAGCGTCCGGGAATCCTCCTACACTGAAGCTTTCTTT. This gives the protein CSVRESSYTEAFF.

The V and J genes are TRBV7-2 and TRBJ2-5; D is undetermined. Trimming took 3 bases from V and 1 from J, leaving 9 bases between them. Per the germline V gene, CDR1 is SGHTA and CDR2 is FQGNSA. The CDR3 extends over 14 amino acids. The CDR3 DNA reads TGTGCCAGCAGCTTTTCGGCTAGCCAAGAGACCCAGTACTTC. Translating it yields CASSFSASQETQYF.